The entry below gives a single T cell receptor (beta chain) sequence along with its context. Germline CDR1 reads MGHRA; CDR2 reads YSYEKL. CDR3 size: 17 residues. The V gene lost 2 bases and the J gene lost 0 bases, with 13 bases spanning the gap. Method: immunoSEQ multiplex PCR; TCRdb's copy keeps in-frame clones and lacks some. In the table there are roughly 180,000 clones, roughly nine tenths of which are singletons. The data were obtained in a study of T cell responses to AZD1222 COVID-19 vaccine. The sequence was collected from an adult in good health. The specimen comprised peripheral blood, sampled on day 0 of AZD1222 vaccination. The chain employs TRBV4-1 and TRBJ2-2, with D perhaps TRBD1 (6 bases). CDR3 loop: CASSQSGQFANTGELFF. DNA for the CDR3: TGCGCCAGCAGCCAATCTGGACAGTTTGCGAACACCGGGGAGCTGTTTTTT.